A selection of T cell receptor beta chains follows, all from one sample in a study of vaccination and CD4 T cells after COVID-19. These receptors' targets are unknown. TCRdb re-analysed the PCR reads in MiXCR, keeping a single row per CDR3 protein. The sample lists 14,000 to 15,000 distinct CDR3 sequences, around 44% occurring once. The sequencing sample was made of CD4+ T cells from blood, cultured in vitro. The receptor set was obtained from a human donor who had recovered from COVID-19. CDR3s include the opening cysteine and the closing phenylalanine or tryptophan. Fields, in order: J gene, D gene, V gene, clone size, CDR3 DNA, CDR3 protein. D genes are given only for firm matches. Expanded clones are given a class, and other clones once, few, many or no size at all.

j_call: TRBJ2-2
d_call: TRBD2
v_call: TRBV7-2
clone_size: -
cdr3_nt: TGTGCCAGCAGCCCACGAACTAGCGGGGGAGTCCGTGGGGAGCTGTTTTTT
cdr3_aa: CASSPRTSGGVRGELFF

j_call: TRBJ1-4
d_call: TRBD1
v_call: TRBV6-1
clone_size: -
cdr3_nt: TGTGCCGGGGCCCGGGACAGGGATGAAAAACTGTTTTTT
cdr3_aa: CAGARDRDEKLFF

j_call: TRBJ1-1
d_call: TRBD1
v_call: TRBV30
clone_size: -
cdr3_nt: TGTGCCTGGAGCATGACAGGGTTGACTGAAGCTTTCTTT
cdr3_aa: CAWSMTGLTEAFF

j_call: TRBJ2-3
d_call: TRBD2
v_call: TRBV5-5
clone_size: -
cdr3_nt: TGTGCCAGCAGCTTGGAGTTTGGGACCCTAGCGGGGGATGATACGCAGTATTTT
cdr3_aa: CASSLEFGTLAGDDTQYF

j_call: TRBJ1-3
d_call: -
v_call: TRBV20-1
clone_size: -
cdr3_nt: TGCAGTGCTAGCTCGGGGGTCTTACGTTCGGAGATGGGAAACACCATATATTTT
cdr3_aa: CSASSGVLRSEMGNTIYF

j_call: TRBJ2-3
d_call: -
v_call: TRBV25-1
clone_size: few
cdr3_nt: TGTGCCAGCAGTGTCCTGGACGGAGATACGCAGTATTTT
cdr3_aa: CASSVLDGDTQYF

j_call: TRBJ1-3
d_call: -
v_call: TRBV20-1
clone_size: -
cdr3_nt: TGCAGTGCTAGAGACGGGTACTCGAACTCTGGAAACACCATATATTTT
cdr3_aa: CSARDGYSNSGNTIYF

j_call: TRBJ1-1
d_call: -
v_call: TRBV20-1
clone_size: -
cdr3_nt: TGCAGTGCTAGCTCAGGGATCACTGAAGCTTTCTTT
cdr3_aa: CSASSGITEAFF

j_call: TRBJ2-3
d_call: TRBD2
v_call: TRBV27
clone_size: few
cdr3_nt: TGTGCCAGCAGTTCGACCTTCGACGATCGGGAGGGACCAGATACGCAGTATTTT
cdr3_aa: CASSSTFDDREGPDTQYF

j_call: TRBJ2-7
d_call: TRBD1
v_call: TRBV6-5
clone_size: -
cdr3_nt: TGTGCCAGCAGTTACTTCGACAGGGTCTACGAGCAGTACTTC
cdr3_aa: CASSYFDRVYEQYF

j_call: TRBJ2-3
d_call: TRBD1
v_call: TRBV12-3/TRBV12-4
clone_size: few
cdr3_nt: TGTGCCAGCAGTCACGGACAGGGGGCTGGAGATACGCAGTATTTT
cdr3_aa: CASSHGQGAGDTQYF

j_call: TRBJ1-1
d_call: -
v_call: TRBV2
clone_size: -
cdr3_nt: TGTGCCAGCAGCCCAACAGGGAACACTGAAGCTTTCTTT
cdr3_aa: CASSPTGNTEAFF

j_call: TRBJ2-2
d_call: -
v_call: TRBV20-1
clone_size: few
cdr3_nt: TGCAGTGCTAGAGCGGGGTATCTCGGGGAGCTGTTTTTT
cdr3_aa: CSARAGYLGELFF

j_call: TRBJ2-5
d_call: -
v_call: TRBV5-8
clone_size: -
cdr3_nt: TGTGCCAGCAGCTTTGTGTTAGAGACCCAGTACTTC
cdr3_aa: CASSFVLETQYF

j_call: TRBJ2-5
d_call: TRBD1
v_call: TRBV19
clone_size: few
cdr3_nt: TGTGCCAGTAGTTTCCAGGGGGCGACGGAGACCCAGTACTTC
cdr3_aa: CASSFQGATETQYF

j_call: TRBJ1-1
d_call: -
v_call: TRBV9
clone_size: -
cdr3_nt: TGTGCCAGCAGCGCCAGAGACAGAGACACTGAAGCTTTCTTT
cdr3_aa: CASSARDRDTEAFF

j_call: TRBJ2-3
d_call: TRBD2
v_call: TRBV25-1
clone_size: -
cdr3_nt: TGTGCCAGCGAGCGGGAGGGGAAAACTAGCACAGATACGCAGTATTTT
cdr3_aa: CASEREGKTSTDTQYF

j_call: TRBJ2-1
d_call: -
v_call: TRBV20-1
clone_size: -
cdr3_nt: TGCAGTGCTAGAGTGCTAGTTTCCTACAATGAGCAGTTCTTC
cdr3_aa: CSARVLVSYNEQFF

j_call: TRBJ1-1
d_call: -
v_call: TRBV5-4
clone_size: -
cdr3_nt: TGTGCCAGCAGCTTGTTCGCAGAGTTGGCCTTT
cdr3_aa: CASSLFAELAF

j_call: TRBJ1-2
d_call: -
v_call: TRBV29-1
clone_size: -
cdr3_nt: TGCAGCGTTGTAACCAGGGATGGCTACACCTTC
cdr3_aa: CSVVTRDGYTF

j_call: TRBJ2-1
d_call: -
v_call: TRBV5-1
clone_size: -
cdr3_nt: TGCGCCAGCAGCTTGCAAAATGAGCAGTTCTTC
cdr3_aa: CASSLQNEQFF

j_call: TRBJ1-5
d_call: -
v_call: TRBV12-3/TRBV12-4
clone_size: once
cdr3_nt: TGTGCCAGCAGTTTAGGGCAGCTACCTAATCAGCCCCAGCATTTT
cdr3_aa: CASSLGQLPNQPQHF